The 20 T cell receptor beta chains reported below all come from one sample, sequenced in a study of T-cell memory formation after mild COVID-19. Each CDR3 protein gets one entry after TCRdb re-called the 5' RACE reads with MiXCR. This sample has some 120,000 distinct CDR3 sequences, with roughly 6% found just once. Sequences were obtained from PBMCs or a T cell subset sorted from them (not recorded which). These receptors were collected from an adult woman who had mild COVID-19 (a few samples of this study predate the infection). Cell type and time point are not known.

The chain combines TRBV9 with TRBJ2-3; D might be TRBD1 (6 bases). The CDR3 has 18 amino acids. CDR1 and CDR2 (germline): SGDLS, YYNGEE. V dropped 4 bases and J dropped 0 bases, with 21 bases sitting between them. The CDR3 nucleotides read TGTGCCAGCAGCCCAGGGGCTAGAGGGCTTCGGAGCACAGATACGCAGTATTTT. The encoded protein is CASSPGARGLRSTDTQYF.

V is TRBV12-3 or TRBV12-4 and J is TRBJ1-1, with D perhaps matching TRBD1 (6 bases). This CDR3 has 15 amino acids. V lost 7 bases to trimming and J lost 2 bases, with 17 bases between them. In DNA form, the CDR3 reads TGTGCCAGCACCAGACAGGTGACGAAAAACACTGAAGCTTTCTTT. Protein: CASTRQVTKNTEAFF.

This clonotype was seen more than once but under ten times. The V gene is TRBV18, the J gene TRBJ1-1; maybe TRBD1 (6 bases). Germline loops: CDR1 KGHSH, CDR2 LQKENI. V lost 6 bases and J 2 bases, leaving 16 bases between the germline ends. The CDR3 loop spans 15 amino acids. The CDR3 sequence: CASSPRGLVNTEAFF. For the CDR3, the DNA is TGTGCCAGCTCGCCTCGGGGGCTCGTAAACACTGAAGCTTTCTTT.

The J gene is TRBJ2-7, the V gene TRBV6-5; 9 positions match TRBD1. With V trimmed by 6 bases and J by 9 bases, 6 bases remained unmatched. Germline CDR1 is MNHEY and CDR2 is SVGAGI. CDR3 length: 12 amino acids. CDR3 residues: CASSLGQGRQYF. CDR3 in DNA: TGTGCCAGCAGCCTCGGACAGGGGAGGCAGTACTTC.

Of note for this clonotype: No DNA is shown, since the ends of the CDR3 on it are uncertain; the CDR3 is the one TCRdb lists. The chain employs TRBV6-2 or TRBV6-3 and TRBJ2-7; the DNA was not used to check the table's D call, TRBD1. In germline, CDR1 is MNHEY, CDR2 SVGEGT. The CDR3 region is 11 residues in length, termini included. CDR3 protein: CASSFGTGNYF.

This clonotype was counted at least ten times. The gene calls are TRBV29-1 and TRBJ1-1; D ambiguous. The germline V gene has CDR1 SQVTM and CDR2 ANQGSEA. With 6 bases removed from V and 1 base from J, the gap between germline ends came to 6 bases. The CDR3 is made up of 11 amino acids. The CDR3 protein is CSVQRNTEAFF. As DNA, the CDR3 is TGCAGCGTCCAGCGGAACACTGAAGCTTTCTTT.

In DNA form, the CDR3 reads TGCGCCAGCAGACTCTACTCGCAAGAGACCCAGTACTTC. As protein: CASRLYSQETQYF. The chain is built from TRBV5-1 and TRBJ2-5, with no clear D. Germline V gene lookup returns CDR1 SGHRS and CDR2 YFSETQ. The CDR3 is 13 amino acids. The ends were cut back, 5 bases at V and 2 bases at J, with 10 bases in the middle. The whole variable domain, remainder taken from reference TRBV5-1 and TRBJ2-5, is KAGVTQTPRYLIKTRGQQVTLSCSPISGHRSVSWYQQTPGQGLQFLFEYFSETQRNKGNFPGRFSGRQFSNSRSEMNVSTLELGDSALYLCASRLYSQETQYFGPGTRLLVL.

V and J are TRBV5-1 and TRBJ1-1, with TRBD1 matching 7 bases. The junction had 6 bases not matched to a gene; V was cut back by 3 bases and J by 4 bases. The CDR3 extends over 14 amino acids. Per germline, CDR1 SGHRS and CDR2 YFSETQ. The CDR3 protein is CASSSGQYFTEAFF. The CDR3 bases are TGCGCCAGCAGCTCGGGACAGTACTTCACTGAAGCTTTCTTT.

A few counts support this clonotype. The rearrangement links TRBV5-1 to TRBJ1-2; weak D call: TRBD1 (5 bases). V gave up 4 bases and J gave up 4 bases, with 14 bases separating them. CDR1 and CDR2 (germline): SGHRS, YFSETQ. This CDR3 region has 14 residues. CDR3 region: CASSPGTVAYGYTF. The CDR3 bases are TGCGCCAGCAGCCCTGGGACGGTCGCCTATGGCTACACCTTC.

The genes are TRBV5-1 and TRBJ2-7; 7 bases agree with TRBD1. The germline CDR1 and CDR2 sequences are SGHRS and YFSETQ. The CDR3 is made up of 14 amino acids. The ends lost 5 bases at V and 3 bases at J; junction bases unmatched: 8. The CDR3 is CASSTTGVGYEQYF. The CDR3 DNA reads TGCGCCAGCAGTACCACAGGGGTCGGCTACGAGCAGTACTTC.

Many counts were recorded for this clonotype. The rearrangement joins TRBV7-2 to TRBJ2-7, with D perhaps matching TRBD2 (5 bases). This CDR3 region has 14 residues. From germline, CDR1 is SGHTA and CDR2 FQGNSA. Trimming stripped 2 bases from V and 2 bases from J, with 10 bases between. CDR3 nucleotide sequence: TGTGCCAGCAGCTTATCTCGGGATACCTACGAGCAGTACTTC. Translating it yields CASSLSRDTYEQYF.

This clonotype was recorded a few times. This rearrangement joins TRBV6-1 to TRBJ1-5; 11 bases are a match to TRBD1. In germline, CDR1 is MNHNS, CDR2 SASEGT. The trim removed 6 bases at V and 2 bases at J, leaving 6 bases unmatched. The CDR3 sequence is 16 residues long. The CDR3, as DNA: TGTGCCAGCAGGGGGCCGGGACAGGGGGGCAATCAGCCCCAGCATTTT. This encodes CASRGPGQGGNQPQHF.

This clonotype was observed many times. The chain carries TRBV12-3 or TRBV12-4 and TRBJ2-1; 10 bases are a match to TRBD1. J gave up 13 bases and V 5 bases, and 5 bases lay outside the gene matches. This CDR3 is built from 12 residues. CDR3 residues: CASSLDRGPQFF. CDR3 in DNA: TGTGCCAGCAGTCTTGACAGGGGGCCCCAGTTCTTC.

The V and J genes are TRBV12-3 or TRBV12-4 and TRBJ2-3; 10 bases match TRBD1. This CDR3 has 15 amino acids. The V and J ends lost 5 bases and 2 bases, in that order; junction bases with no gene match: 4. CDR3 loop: CASSGDRGFTDTQYF. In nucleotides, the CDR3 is TGTGCCAGCAGTGGGGACAGGGGCTTCACAGATACGCAGTATTTT.

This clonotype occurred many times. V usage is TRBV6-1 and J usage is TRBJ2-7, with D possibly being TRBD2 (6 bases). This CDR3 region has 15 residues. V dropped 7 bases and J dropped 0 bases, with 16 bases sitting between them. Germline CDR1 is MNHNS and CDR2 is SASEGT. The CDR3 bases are TGTGCCAGCACCCGCCAGAATAGCGGCTCCTACGAGCAGTACTTC. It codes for CASTRQNSGSYEQYF.

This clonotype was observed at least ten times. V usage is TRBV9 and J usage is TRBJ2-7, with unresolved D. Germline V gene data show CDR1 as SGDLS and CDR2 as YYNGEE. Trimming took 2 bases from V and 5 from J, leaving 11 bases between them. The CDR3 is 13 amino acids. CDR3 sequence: CASSVGVLDEQYF. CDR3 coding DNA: TGTGCCAGCAGCGTCGGTGTACTGGACGAGCAGTACTTC. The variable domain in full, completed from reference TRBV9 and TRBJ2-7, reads DSGVTQTPKHLITATGQRVTLRCSPRSGDLSVYWYQQSLDQGLQFLIQYYNGEERAKGNILERFSAQQFPDLHSELNLSSLELGDSALYFCASSVGVLDEQYFGPGTRLTVT.

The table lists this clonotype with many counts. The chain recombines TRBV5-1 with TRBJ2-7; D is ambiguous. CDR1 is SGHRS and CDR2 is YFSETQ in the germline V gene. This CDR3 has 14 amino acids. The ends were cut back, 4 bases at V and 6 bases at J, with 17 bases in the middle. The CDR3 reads CASSQRTTGGEQYF. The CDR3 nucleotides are TGCGCCAGCAGCCAAAGAACGACCGGCGGCGAGCAGTACTTC.

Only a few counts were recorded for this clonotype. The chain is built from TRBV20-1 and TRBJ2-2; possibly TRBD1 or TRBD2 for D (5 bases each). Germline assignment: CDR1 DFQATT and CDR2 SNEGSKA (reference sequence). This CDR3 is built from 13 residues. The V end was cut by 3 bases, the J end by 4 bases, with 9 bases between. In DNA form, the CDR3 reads TGCAGTGCTAGGGCAGGGACCACCGGGGAGCTGTTTTTT. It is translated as CSARAGTTGELFF.

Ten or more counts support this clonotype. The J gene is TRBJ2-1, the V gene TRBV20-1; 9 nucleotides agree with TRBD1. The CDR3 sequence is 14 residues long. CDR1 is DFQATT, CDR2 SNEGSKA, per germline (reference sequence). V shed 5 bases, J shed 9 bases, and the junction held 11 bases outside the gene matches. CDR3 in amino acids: CSASPGQGRGEQFF. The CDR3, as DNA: TGCAGTGCTTCTCCGGGACAGGGACGGGGTGAGCAGTTCTTC.

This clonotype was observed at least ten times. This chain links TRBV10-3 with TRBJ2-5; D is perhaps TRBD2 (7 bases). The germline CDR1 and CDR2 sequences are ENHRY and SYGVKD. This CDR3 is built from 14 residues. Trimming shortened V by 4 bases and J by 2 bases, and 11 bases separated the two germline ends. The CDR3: CAISVAGAQETQYF. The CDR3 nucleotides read TGTGCCATCAGTGTTGCGGGGGCACAAGAGACCCAGTACTTC.